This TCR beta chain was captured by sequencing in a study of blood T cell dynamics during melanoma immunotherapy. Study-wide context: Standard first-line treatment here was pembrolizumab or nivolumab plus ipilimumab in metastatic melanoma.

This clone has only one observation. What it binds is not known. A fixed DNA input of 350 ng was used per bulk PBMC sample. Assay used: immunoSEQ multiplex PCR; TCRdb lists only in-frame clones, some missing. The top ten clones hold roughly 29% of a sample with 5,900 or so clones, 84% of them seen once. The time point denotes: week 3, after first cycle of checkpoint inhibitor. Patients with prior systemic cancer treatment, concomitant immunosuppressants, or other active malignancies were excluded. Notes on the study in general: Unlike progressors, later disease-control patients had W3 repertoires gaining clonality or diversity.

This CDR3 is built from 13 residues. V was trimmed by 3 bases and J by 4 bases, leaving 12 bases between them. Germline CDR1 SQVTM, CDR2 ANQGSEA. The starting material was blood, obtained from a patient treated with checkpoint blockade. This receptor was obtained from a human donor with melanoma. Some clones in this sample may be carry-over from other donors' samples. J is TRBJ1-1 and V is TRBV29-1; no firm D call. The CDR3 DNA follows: TGCAGCGTTGAGGCTCAGTCTGTCACTGAAGCTTTCTTT. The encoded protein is CSVEAQSVTEAFF.